What follows is one T cell receptor (beta chain) and its context. Its antigen remains unknown. TCRdb's table, derived via immunoSEQ multiplex PCR, lists solely in-frame clones and lacks some. This sample has approximately 52,000 clones; approximately 77% occur once, and the top ten carry over 3.5%. Germline-derived CDR1 and CDR2 are SQVTM and ANQGSEA. This CDR3 contains 14 residues. The data stem from a study of PD-L1 blockade in urothelial cancer. Study details: Prior regimens of chemotherapy numbered 0 to 3 per patient. Counts from blood samples showed a median of roughly 140,000 T cells. General observations from the study: Durable benefit accompanied greater 3-week expansion of tumor-associated blood clones. When pretreatment blood TCR clonality was below the median, it predicted better survival.

This specimen consisted of PBMCs, obtained around atezolizumab (anti-PD-L1) treatment. This sequence joins TRBV29-1 and TRBJ1-3; possible D gene TRBD1, 6 bases. The sequence was collected from a man between 70 and 80 years old with urothelial cancer. CDR3 in amino acids: CSALQGNSGNTIYF. The CDR3 DNA follows: TGCAGTGCTTTACAGGGTAACTCTGGAAACACCATATATTTT.